This passage covers 19 T cell receptor beta chains from one sample sequenced in a study of blood T cell repertoires in COVID-19. Sequenced by immunoSEQ multiplex PCR; TCRdb stores in-frame clones only, minus some. The table lists around 250,000 clones, over 75% of them singletons. The sample taken for sequencing was peripheral blood. These receptors were obtained from a human donor in a cohort sampled during active COVID-19.

CDR3 coding DNA: TGTGCCAGTAGTACCGGACTAGCGGTCTACAATGAGCAGTTCTTC. This sequence encodes CASSTGLAVYNEQFF. J is TRBJ2-1 and V is TRBV19; 10 bases are shared with TRBD2. The CDR3 sequence is 15 residues long. Germline CDR1 and CDR2: LNHDA and SQIVND (reference sequence). After removal of 4 bases from V and 3 bases from J, the junction contained 3 bases not matched to a gene.

The chain employs TRBV27 and TRBJ1-5; 9 nucleotides align to TRBD1. V lost 5 bases to trimming and J lost 5 bases; unmatched junction nucleotides: 1. The germline V gene encodes CDR1 MNHEY and CDR2 SMNVEV (reference sequence). The CDR3 contains 13 residues. Here the CDR3 reads CASSRDRDQPQHF. CDR3 nucleotides: TGTGCCAGCAGTAGGGACAGGGATCAGCCCCAGCATTTT.

The chain carries TRBV19 and TRBJ2-3; 14 nucleotides align to TRBD2. Germline loops: CDR1 LNHDA, CDR2 SQIVND (reference sequence). The CDR3 sequence is 17 residues long. V was pared by 7 bases and J by 4 bases, with 10 bases of the junction left unmatched. CDR3 bases: TGTGCCAGTAATAGTCCCGGACTAGCGGGGGGTGCAGATACGCAGTATTTT. It translates to CASNSPGLAGGADTQYF.

The rearrangement uses TRBV11-2 and TRBJ2-1; tentatively, D is TRBD2 (6 bases). The CDR3 runs to 16 residues. V lost 1 base and J lost 6, with 16 bases in between. The germline V gene encodes CDR1 SGHAT and CDR2 FQNNGV. This chain's CDR3 is CASSLGGGVYSNEQFF. The CDR3 DNA sequence: TGTGCCAGCAGCTTAGGAGGCGGGGTCTACTCCAATGAGCAGTTCTTC.

The chain links TRBV19 to TRBJ2-7; no clear D gene. The V and J ends lost 7 bases and 6 bases respectively, with 7 bases between them. This CDR3 is built from 10 residues. Germline lookup yields CDR1 LNHDA and CDR2 SQIVND (reference sequence). CDR3 protein: CASNRSEQYF. Here the CDR3 DNA reads TGTGCCAGTAACCGGTCCGAGCAGTACTTC.

CDR3 in DNA: TGTGCCAGCAGCTTAATTTTAGCGGGGGCGACCTACGAGCAGTACTTC. Translating it yields CASSLILAGATYEQYF. The gene calls are TRBV7-2 and TRBJ2-7; 9 nucleotides align to TRBD2. From germline, CDR1 is SGHTA and CDR2 FQGNSA. This CDR3 has 16 residues. J gave up 2 bases and V 2 bases, and 7 bases lay outside the gene matches.

V usage is TRBV5-4 and J usage is TRBJ2-5, with D uncertain. Per the germline V gene, CDR1 is SGHNT and CDR2 is YYREEE (reference sequence). CDR3 length equals 15 residues. Trimming left V 0 bases short and J 1 base short, with 10 bases between. For the CDR3, the DNA is TGTGCCAGCAGCTTGGAATCGTGGAGCCAAGAGACCCAGTACTTC. Amino acids: CASSLESWSQETQYF.

V usage is TRBV4-1 and J usage is TRBJ1-2; no reliable D call. Per the germline V gene, CDR1 is MGHRA and CDR2 is YSYEKL. This CDR3 comprises 15 residues. Trimming removed 0 bases at V and 3 bases at J, with 11 bases between. CDR3 residues: CASSQDPGNDYGYTF. In nucleotides, the CDR3 is TGCGCCAGCAGCCAAGATCCGGGAAACGACTATGGCTACACCTTC.

This chain joins TRBV19 and TRBJ2-7; 11 bases map to TRBD1. With 7 bases clipped from V and 4 bases from J, the junction kept 9 bases outside the gene matches. The CDR3 runs to 15 residues. Germline V gene data show CDR1 as LNHDA and CDR2 as SQIVND (reference sequence). The CDR3 reads CASTLTGTGGYEQYF. In DNA form, the CDR3 reads TGTGCCAGTACCCTTACGGGGACAGGGGGGTACGAGCAGTACTTC.

The sample holds one count of this clone. This sequence joins TRBV27 and TRBJ1-2; 7 bases line up with TRBD1. This CDR3 region has 16 residues. V shed 6 bases, J shed 6 bases, and the junction held 16 bases outside the gene matches. Germline CDR1 is MNHEY and CDR2 is SMNVEV (reference sequence). DNA of the CDR3: TGTGCCAGCAGCTTAGGGAGCCCGACAGGGTTGGATGGCTACACCTTC. Amino acids: CASSLGSPTGLDGYTF.

This rearrangement joins TRBV6-2 or TRBV6-3 to TRBJ2-2, with TRBD1 as a possible D gene (6 bases). Germline-derived CDR1 and CDR2 are MNHEY and SVGEGT. Between the trimmed V and J ends, which lost 6 bases and 0 bases, there was a span of 17 bases. The CDR3 loop spans 17 amino acids. CDR3 DNA: TGTGCCAGCAGCCTAAATCAGGGGCTCGCGAACACCGGGGAGCTGTTTTTT. This sequence encodes CASSLNQGLANTGELFF.

The gene calls are TRBV5-1 and TRBJ2-1; the D is unclear. The V end lost 5 bases, the J end lost 2 bases, and 8 bases lay between the germline ends. CDR1 SGHRS and CDR2 YFSETQ come from the germline V gene. The CDR3 length is 13 residues. CDR3 region: CASSYLAYNEQFF. CDR3 in DNA: TGCGCCAGCAGTTATCTAGCCTACAATGAGCAGTTCTTC.

The chain joins TRBV27 to TRBJ2-1; D ambiguous. Germline V CDR1 and CDR2: MNHEY, SMNVEV (reference sequence). With 3 bases removed from V and 9 bases from J, the gap between germline ends came to 12 bases. The CDR3 loop spans 13 amino acids. CDR3 region: CASSLSGWVEQFF. CDR3 coding DNA: TGTGCCAGCAGTTTGTCCGGGTGGGTTGAGCAGTTCTTC.

The chain uses TRBV13 and TRBJ2-3; D gene unclear. CDR3 size: 15 residues. V lost 1 base to trimming and J lost 0 bases, with 8 bases between them. Germline V lookup: CDR1 PRHDT, CDR2 FYEKMQ (reference sequence). The CDR3 DNA follows: TGTGCCAGCAGCTTAGCAGGCCCTAGCACAGATACGCAGTATTTT. This encodes CASSLAGPSTDTQYF.

This clone was detected ten times or more. V is TRBV5-6 and J is TRBJ2-3, with a tentative D call TRBD2 (5 bases). The CDR3 length is 15 residues. The V gene lost 2 bases and the J gene lost 3 bases, with 13 bases spanning the gap. Germline CDR1 and CDR2: SGHDT and YYEEEE. The CDR3 here is CASSLRPGGTDTQYF. DNA for the CDR3: TGTGCCAGCAGCTTACGACCTGGAGGAACAGATACGCAGTATTTT.

V usage is TRBV24-1 and J usage is TRBJ2-7, with 9 bases aligning to TRBD2. Unmatched junction bases numbered 4, after V lost 3 bases and J lost 5 bases. This CDR3 is 14 amino acids long. Germline V gene sequence: CDR1 KGHDR, CDR2 SFDVKD. CDR3 DNA: TGTGCCACCAGTGATAAGGGACTAGCAAACGAGCAGTACTTC. It is translated as CATSDKGLANEQYF.

The genes are TRBV30 and TRBJ1-5; no definite D call. Germline CDR1 and CDR2: GTSNPN and SVGIG (reference sequence). This CDR3 comprises 14 residues. V was clipped by 5 bases and J by 5 bases, with 16 bases between them. CDR3 sequence: CAWQRSTGDQPQHF. In DNA form, the CDR3 reads TGTGCCTGGCAGCGCAGTACCGGGGATCAGCCCCAGCATTTT.

DNA for the CDR3: TGTGCCAGCAGCCCGGGACAGGGGTGGAATTCACCCCTCCACTTT. Amino acids: CASSPGQGWNSPLHF. J is TRBJ1-6 and V is TRBV6-5, with 10 bases lining up with TRBD1. CDR3 length: 15 amino acids. Germline values: CDR1 MNHEY, CDR2 SVGAGI. V shed 6 bases, J shed 7 bases, and the junction held 6 bases outside the gene matches.

This chain links TRBV9 with TRBJ1-1, with TRBD1 as a possible D gene (5 bases). This CDR3 is 12 amino acids long. Trimming took 3 bases from V and 11 from J, leaving 14 bases between them. Germline V gene lookup returns CDR1 SGDLS and CDR2 YYNGEE. The CDR3 bases are TGTGCCAGCAGCGGGAGCCGGGGGTGGGCTTTCTTT. Its translation: CASSGSRGWAFF.